This record concerns one T cell receptor (beta chain) sequence. Assay used: immunoSEQ multiplex PCR; TCRdb lists only in-frame clones, some missing. The sample records under 25,000 clones, more than 60% being singletons. This sample is part of a study of sequential checkpoint blockade in melanoma. Across the study: First-line arms were nivolumab then ipilimumab, or the reverse, randomized 1:1.

Trimming at V came to 6 bases and at J to 10 bases, leaving 19 bases not matched to a gene. The V gene's germline CDR1 is MDHEN and CDR2 SYDVKM. CDR3 size: 18 residues. Treatment in this sample: randomized to nivolumab then ipilimumab (arm A) or the reverse (arm B). From thawed PBMCs, live CD3+CD8+ cells negative for CD19 and CD56 were sorted. Sequencing was performed on CD8+ T cells sorted from blood (inferred from file names), taken from a patient given nivolumab and ipilimumab in sequence. The rearrangement uses TRBV28 and TRBJ1-4; 11 nucleotides line up with TRBD1. The sequence was collected from a human donor with melanoma. The CDR3 is CASSLQGQGVGFYAKLFF. The CDR3 coding sequence is TGTGCCAGCAGCTTACAGGGACAGGGGGTGGGATTTTATGCAAAACTGTTTTTT.